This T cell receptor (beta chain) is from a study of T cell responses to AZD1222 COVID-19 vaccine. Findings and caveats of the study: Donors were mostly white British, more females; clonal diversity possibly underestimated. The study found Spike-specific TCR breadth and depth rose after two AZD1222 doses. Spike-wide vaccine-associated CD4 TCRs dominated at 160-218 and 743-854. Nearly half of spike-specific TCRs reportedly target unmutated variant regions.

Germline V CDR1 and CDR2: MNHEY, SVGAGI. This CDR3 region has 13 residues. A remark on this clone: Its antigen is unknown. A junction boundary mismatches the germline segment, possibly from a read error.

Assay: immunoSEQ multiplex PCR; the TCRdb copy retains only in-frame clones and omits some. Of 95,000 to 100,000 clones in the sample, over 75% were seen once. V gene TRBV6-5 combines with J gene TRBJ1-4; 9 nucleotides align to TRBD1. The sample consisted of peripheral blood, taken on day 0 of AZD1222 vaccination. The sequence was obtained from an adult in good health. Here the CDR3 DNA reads TGTGCCAGCAGTTACTCGCCTAGGGACAGGGCTAATTTT. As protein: CASSYSPRDRANF.